A single sample is the source of the 4 T cell receptor beta chains below, sequenced in a study of neoadjuvant anti-PD-1 for oral cavity cancer. The repertoire was sequenced with immunoSEQ multiplex PCR; TCRdb's copy has only in-frame clones and lacks some. The sample comprises some 33,000 clones, roughly 89% of which are singletons, and 3.5% rests with the top ten. Sequencing was performed on PBMCs, taken before nivolumab (anti-PD-1) treatment. All receptors come from a person aged 35 to 85 with oral cavity squamous cell carcinoma.

This chain joins TRBV5-5 and TRBJ2-1; D may correspond to TRBD1 or TRBD2 (5 bases each). Germline V gene data show CDR1 as SGHKS and CDR2 as YYEKEE (reference sequence). The CDR3 runs 18 residues. V was trimmed by 1 base and J by 5 bases, leaving 22 bases between them. CDR3 DNA: TGTGCCAGCAGCTTGTTTAAGAGTCCGAGACAGCGGAACAATGAGCAGTTCTTC. Translated, it gives CASSLFKSPRQRNNEQFF.

The chain joins TRBV7-9 to TRBJ1-6; TRBD1 matches 10 bases. Trimming removed 5 bases from V and 6 bases from J; junction bases left unmatched: 7. Germline CDR1 reads SEHNR; CDR2 reads FQNEAQ (reference sequence). The CDR3 extends over 16 amino acids. CDR3 bases: TGTGCCAGCAGCCTTCCGGGGACAGGGGCTAATTCACCCCTCCACTTT. Encoded protein: CASSLPGTGANSPLHF.

CDR3 sequence reads: CASSLGELVYEQYF. CDR3 bases: TGTGCCAGCAGCCTCGGAGAATTGGTCTACGAGCAGTACTTC. This rearrangement joins TRBV9 to TRBJ2-7, with D hard to call. Trimming stripped 4 bases from V and 3 bases from J, with 14 bases between. The CDR3 covers 14 residues. Germline V CDR1 and CDR2: SGDLS, YYNGEE.

This clone appeared a few times. The chain joins TRBV30 to TRBJ1-2; D gene unclear. Germline CDR1 GTSNPN, CDR2 SVGIG (reference sequence). Between the trimmed V and J ends, which lost 3 bases and 8 bases, there was a span of 16 bases. The CDR3 is 13 residues long. The CDR3 protein is CAWRREAVAGYTF. Written as DNA, the CDR3 is TGTGCCTGGAGAAGGGAAGCGGTGGCCGGCTACACCTTC.